The 2 T cell receptor beta chains below were found in one sample sequenced in a study of cytomegalovirus exposure and HLA in healthy donors. This PCR relied on a set of 60 Vbeta primers and 13 Jbeta primers. The protocol was immunoSEQ multiplex PCR, while the TCRdb copy is restricted to in-frame clones and leaves out a portion. The sample holds about 200,000 clones, 70% to 80% seen once. Sequenced input: PBMCs. All receptors come from a male donor in good health and CMV-seropositive.

CDR3 DNA sequence: TGTGCCAGCAGCTTTGGGACAGGGGTATTAATCGGGGAGCTGTTTTTT. Translated: CASSFGTGVLIGELFF. This chain joins TRBV7-2 and TRBJ2-2, with 10 bases identical to TRBD1. The CDR3 runs 16 residues. Germline V gives CDR1 SGHTA, CDR2 FQGNSA. Trimming at V came to 3 bases and at J to 7 bases, leaving 8 bases not matched to a gene. Supplemented by reference TRBV7-2 and TRBJ2-2, the full variable domain reads GAGVSQSPSNKVTEKGKDVELRCDPISGHTALYWYRQSLGQGLEFLIYFQGNSAPDKSGLPSDRFSAERTGGSVSTLTIQRTQQEDSAVYLCASSFGTGVLIGELFFGEGSRLTVL.

The V gene is TRBV2, the J gene TRBJ2-5; 7 nucleotides agree with TRBD2. The J call is uncertain, as TRBJ2-7 better fits the DNA end. The CDR3 is 12 residues long. CDR1 is SNHLY and CDR2 is FYNNEI in the germline V gene. In DNA, the CDR3 is TGTGCCAGCGGGGGGACTACCTACGAGCAGTACTTC. This encodes CASGGTTYEQYF.